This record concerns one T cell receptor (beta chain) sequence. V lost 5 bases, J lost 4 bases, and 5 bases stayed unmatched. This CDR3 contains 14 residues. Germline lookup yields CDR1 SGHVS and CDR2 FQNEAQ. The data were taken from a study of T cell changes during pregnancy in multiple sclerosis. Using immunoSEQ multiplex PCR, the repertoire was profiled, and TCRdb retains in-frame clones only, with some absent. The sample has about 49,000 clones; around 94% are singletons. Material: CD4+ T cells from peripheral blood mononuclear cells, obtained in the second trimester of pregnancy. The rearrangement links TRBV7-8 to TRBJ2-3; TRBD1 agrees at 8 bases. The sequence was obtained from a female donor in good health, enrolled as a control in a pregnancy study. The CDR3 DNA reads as TGTGCCAGCAGCGGACAGGGTCGCGCAGATACGCAGTATTTT. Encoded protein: CASSGQGRADTQYF. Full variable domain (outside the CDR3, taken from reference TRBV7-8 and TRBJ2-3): GAGVSQSPRYKVAKRGQDVALRCDPISGHVSLFWYQQALGQGPEFLTYFQNEAQLDKSGLPSDRFFAERPEGSVSTLKIQRTQQEDSAVYLCASSGQGRADTQYFGPGTRLTVL.